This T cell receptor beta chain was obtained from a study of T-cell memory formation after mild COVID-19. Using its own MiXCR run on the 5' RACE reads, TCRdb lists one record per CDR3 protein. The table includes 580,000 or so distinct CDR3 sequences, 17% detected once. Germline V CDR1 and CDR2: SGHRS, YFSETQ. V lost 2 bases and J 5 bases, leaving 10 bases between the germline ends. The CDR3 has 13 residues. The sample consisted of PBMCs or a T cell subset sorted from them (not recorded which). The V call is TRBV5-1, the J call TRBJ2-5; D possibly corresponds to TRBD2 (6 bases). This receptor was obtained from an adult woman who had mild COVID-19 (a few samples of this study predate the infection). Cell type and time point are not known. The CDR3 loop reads CASSFGGSETQYF. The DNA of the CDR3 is TGCGCCAGCAGCTTTGGAGGGTCGGAGACCCAGTACTTC.